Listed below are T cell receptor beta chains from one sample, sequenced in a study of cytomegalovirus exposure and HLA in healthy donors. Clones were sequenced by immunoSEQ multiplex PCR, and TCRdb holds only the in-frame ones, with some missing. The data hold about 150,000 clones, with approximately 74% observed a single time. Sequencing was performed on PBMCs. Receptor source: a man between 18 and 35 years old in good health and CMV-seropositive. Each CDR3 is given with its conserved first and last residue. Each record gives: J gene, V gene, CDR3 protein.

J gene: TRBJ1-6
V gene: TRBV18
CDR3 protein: CASSPTAGSDSSPLHF

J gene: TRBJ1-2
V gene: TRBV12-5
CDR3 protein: CASGPGTGLGLGYGYTF

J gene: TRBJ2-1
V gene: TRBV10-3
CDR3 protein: CAINQGGDEQFF

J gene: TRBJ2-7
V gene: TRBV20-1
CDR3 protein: CSAGFGYEQYF

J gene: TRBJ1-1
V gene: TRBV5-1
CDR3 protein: CASTYSGENTEAFF

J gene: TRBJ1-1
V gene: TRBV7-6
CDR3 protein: CASSLTGGGTEAFF

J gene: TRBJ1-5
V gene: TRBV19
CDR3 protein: CASSIGDQPQHF

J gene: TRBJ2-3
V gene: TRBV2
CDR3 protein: CASAAGPADTQYF

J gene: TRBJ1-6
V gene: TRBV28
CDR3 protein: CASRAGLYNSPLHF

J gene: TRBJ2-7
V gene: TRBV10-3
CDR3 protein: CAIRVGGGSYEQYF

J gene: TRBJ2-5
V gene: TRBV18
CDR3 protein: CASSVQQETQYF

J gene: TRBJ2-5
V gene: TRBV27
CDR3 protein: CASSYRVMETQYF

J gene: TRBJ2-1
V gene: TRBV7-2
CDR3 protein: CASRSLGLADYNEQFF

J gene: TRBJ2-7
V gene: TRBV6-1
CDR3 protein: CATQKTAGTSYEQYF

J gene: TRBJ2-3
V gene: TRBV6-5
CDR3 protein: CASRGTGSTDTQYF

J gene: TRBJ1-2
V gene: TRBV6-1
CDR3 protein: CASSEDSGGADGYTF

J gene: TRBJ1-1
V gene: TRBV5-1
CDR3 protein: CASSFGTANTEAFF

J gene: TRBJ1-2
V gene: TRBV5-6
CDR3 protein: CASSLGKRGYTF

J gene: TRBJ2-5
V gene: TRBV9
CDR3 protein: CASSPSSGTSGRAQETQYF

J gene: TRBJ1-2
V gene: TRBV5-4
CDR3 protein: CASRTRDRGPGYGYTF